This T cell receptor beta chain was profiled in a study of T cell repertoires in cytomegalovirus infection. Study context: An indication of both CMV infection and matching HLA type came from public TCR beta signatures.

CDR1 and CDR2 (germline): DFQATT, SNEGSKA (reference sequence). The CDR3 has 14 residues. Trimming cost V 1 base and J 7 bases; bases outside gene matches: 6. TCRdb redid the calling of the reads with MiXCR, one entry per CDR3 protein. Among about 570,000 distinct CDR3 sequences listed, just under 40% were seen once. Of note for this clonotype: Its matching antigen is unknown.

The sample was cultured PBMCs, taken from culture after CMV antigen stimulation. This TCR came from a human donor in good health (CMV status not recorded). Some clones in this sample may be carry-over from other donors' samples. This chain joins TRBV20-1 and TRBJ2-4, with 8 bases lining up with TRBD2. In DNA, the CDR3 is TGCAGTGCTAGAGTGGGGATAGCGGGGAACATTCAGTACTTC. The encoded protein is CSARVGIAGNIQYF.